Below, 13 T cell receptor beta chains from the same sample are listed, as sequenced in a study of T cells in Graves' hyperthyroidism and ophthalmopathy. It was RNA transcripts that yielded the amplified TCR beta CDR3 regions. The HTBI primer set drove a first-round RT-PCR of the TCR CDR3. TCRdb independently ran MiXCR on the multiplex PCR reads; one entry per CDR3 protein. The sample shows 500,000 to 650,000 distinct CDR3 sequences, over 35% of them seen only once. Sequenced: peripheral blood or thyroid tissue (not recorded which). These receptors originate from an adult woman with Graves' disease, either hyperthyroidism or ophthalmopathy (not recorded which).

The chain is built from TRBV7-8 and TRBJ1-1; tentative D call: TRBD1 (6 bases). In germline, CDR1 is SGHVS, CDR2 FQNEAQ. The CDR3 spans 16 residues. Trimming removed 4 bases at V and 0 bases at J, with 15 bases between. This chain's CDR3 is CASSSGARYMNTEAFF. For the CDR3, the DNA is TGTGCCAGCAGCTCAGGGGCCCGCTACATGAACACTGAAGCTTTCTTT.

On this clonotype itself: At one end, the junction sequence differs from germline, possibly due to a read error. V is TRBV10-3 and J is TRBJ1-1, with D hard to call. Germline CDR1 reads ENHRY; CDR2 reads SYGVKD. The CDR3 length is 18 residues. The CDR3 is CASSYSRRERTDKTEAFF. The CDR3 nucleotides are TGTGCCAGCAGTTACTCTCGGAGGGAGCGGACCGATAAAACTGAAGCTTTCTTT.

V and J are TRBV7-8 and TRBJ2-3, with 7 bases matching TRBD1. Germline trimming cut 4 bases from V and 0 bases from J; bases unmatched to any gene: 4. The germline V gene encodes CDR1 SGHVS and CDR2 FQNEAQ. The CDR3 is made up of 15 amino acids. CDR3 region: CASSSGQASTDTQYF. DNA of the CDR3: TGTGCCAGCAGCTCTGGACAGGCTAGCACAGATACGCAGTATTTT. The whole variable domain, remainder taken from reference TRBV7-8 and TRBJ2-3, is GAGVSQSPRYKVAKRGQDVALRCDPISGHVSLFWYQQALGQGPEFLTYFQNEAQLDKSGLPSDRFFAERPEGSVSTLKIQRTQQEDSAVYLCASSSGQASTDTQYFGPGTRLTVL.

This clonotype was found many times. The gene calls are TRBV29-1 and TRBJ2-5; D perhaps matches TRBD1 (5 bases). CDR1 is SQVTM, CDR2 ANQGSEA, per germline. The CDR3 extends over 13 amino acids. The ends were cut back, 1 base at V and 5 bases at J, with 11 bases in the middle. The CDR3 bases are TGCAGCGTTGAAGGGGGCACTGGGGAGACCCAGTACTTC. Its translation: CSVEGGTGETQYF.

This clonotype was seen many times. V is TRBV20-1 and J is TRBJ1-1; D uncertain. V lost 1 base and J 6 bases, leaving 12 bases between the germline ends. Germline CDR1 is DFQATT and CDR2 is SNEGSKA (reference sequence). The CDR3 length is 13 residues. The CDR3 region has the DNA TGCAGTGCTAGAGCCGGTGGGCCCCCTGAAGCTTTCTTT. Protein product: CSARAGGPPEAFF.

The V gene is TRBV6-9, the J gene TRBJ2-2, with a possible D match to TRBD1 (6 bases). The V end lost 5 bases, the J end lost 2 bases, and 18 bases lay between the germline ends. The CDR3 is made up of 17 amino acids. The germline CDR1 and CDR2 sequences are MNHGY and SVAAGI. The CDR3 protein is CASSEMAGAGNTGELFF. CDR3 bases: TGTGCCAGCAGTGAAATGGCAGGGGCGGGCAACACCGGGGAGCTGTTTTTT.

The J gene is TRBJ2-6, the V gene TRBV27; D unclear. Looked up from germline, CDR1 is MNHEY and CDR2 is SMNVEV (reference sequence). The CDR3 totals 15 residues. V shed 3 bases and J shed 0 bases, with 6 bases lying between them. The CDR3 DNA follows: TGTGCCAGCAGTTTCATGGGCTCTGGGGCCAACGTCCTGACTTTC. Encoded protein: CASSFMGSGANVLTF.

V is TRBV6-2 or TRBV6-3 and J is TRBJ1-4; TRBD1 matches 7 bases. Germline V gives CDR1 MNHEY, CDR2 SVGEGT. This CDR3 comprises 14 residues. J was trimmed by 8 bases and V by 7 bases; bases with no gene match: 10. The CDR3 DNA sequence: TGTGCCAGCACCGCGACAGGGCCGGGGGAAAAACTGTTTTTT. Its protein is CASTATGPGEKLFF.

This clonotype was detected ten times or more. The DNA for the CDR3 is TGTAGAGTGGAGAATCAGCCCCAGCATTTT. This gives the protein CRVENQPQHF. The V gene is TRBV19, the J gene TRBJ1-5; no definite D call. The CDR3 extends over 10 amino acids. In germline, CDR1 is LNHDA, CDR2 SQIVND (reference sequence).

This chain connects TRBV5-1 to TRBJ2-6; 11 bases agree with TRBD1. The CDR3 runs to 19 residues. The J segment lost 6 bases and the V segment lost 5 bases, leaving 16 bases of the junction unmatched. CDR1 and CDR2 from the germline V gene are SGHRS and YFSETQ. The CDR3, as DNA: TGCGCCAGCAGACCCGGCATCAGGGACAGGGGGTTAGAGGCCAACGTCCTGACTTTC. The encoded protein is CASRPGIRDRGLEANVLTF.

This clonotype was seen repeatedly, ten times or more. No conserved phenylalanine or tryptophan ends this CDR3, so it is likely a read error. The chain carries TRBV29-1 and TRBJ1-5, with 7 bases aligning to TRBD1. J lost 5 bases, V lost 6 bases, and 7 bases had no gene match. Germline CDR1 and CDR2: SQVTM and ANQGSEA. The CDR3 consists of 13 residues. The CDR3 DNA follows: TGCAGCGTAGTAGGGGGCGGTGATCAGCCCCAGCATTCT. It specifies CSVVGGGDQPQHS.

This clonotype was recorded many times. The chain carries TRBV5-1 and TRBJ2-5, with D maybe TRBD2 (6 bases). The CDR3 contains 14 residues. The ends were cut back, 4 bases at V and 7 bases at J, with 17 bases in the middle. Per germline, CDR1 SGHRS and CDR2 YFSETQ. The CDR3 spells CASSRSGTGGTQYF. The CDR3 DNA reads as TGCGCCAGCAGCCGGAGCGGAACCGGGGGGACCCAGTACTTC.

The table lists this clonotype with many counts. This sequence joins TRBV9 and TRBJ2-2; no firm D call. Trimming shortened V by 3 bases and J by 4 bases, and 19 bases separated the two germline ends. CDR1 and CDR2 from the germline V gene are SGDLS and YYNGEE. The CDR3 extends over 17 amino acids. CDR3 residues: CASSALPLKEGTGELFF. CDR3 sequence (DNA): TGTGCCAGCAGCGCTCTTCCCCTGAAGGAAGGCACCGGGGAGCTGTTTTTT.